This entry features one T cell receptor (beta chain) sequence. What it recognizes is unknown. The sequenced patients had an expansion of CD8+CD57+ cells seen by flow cytometry. This record comes from a study of CD8+CD57+ T cells in acquired aplastic anemia. General study results and limits: Patients showed no significant difference from controls in CD8+ Simpson's diversity.

The V and J ends lost 7 bases and 4 bases respectively, with 17 bases between them. Germline loops: CDR1 SNHLY, CDR2 FYNNEI. There are 15 residues in the CDR3. Genomic DNA constituted the template upon which TCR beta VDJ and CDR3 profiling was performed. MiXCR, applied by TCRdb to the reads, yields one record per CDR3 protein. The sample includes around 210,000 distinct CDR3 sequences, approximately 65% seen only once; the top ten take around 60%. The material sequenced was sorted CD4+, CD8+, or CD8+CD57+ T cells (not recorded which) from PBMCs. The sequence derives from a human donor with aplastic anemia. The genes are TRBV2 and TRBJ1-5; D is unresolved. The CDR3 protein is CASTLGRSRNQPQHF. CDR3 nucleotide sequence: TGTGCCAGCACCCTCGGTCGGAGCCGTAATCAGCCCCAGCATTTT.